Below, 21 T cell receptor beta chains from the same sample are listed, as sequenced in a study of T cell changes during pregnancy in multiple sclerosis. The protocol was immunoSEQ multiplex PCR, while the TCRdb copy is restricted to in-frame clones and leaves out a portion. The sample holds roughly 60,000 clones, about 91% seen once. Material: peripheral blood, obtained before pregnancy. These TCRs come from a female donor with multiple sclerosis, enrolled in a pregnancy study.

This chain uses TRBV5-1 with TRBJ2-3; TRBD1 aligns across 9 bases. V was clipped by 3 bases and J by 2 bases; unmatched bases: 10. Germline V lookup: CDR1 SGHRS, CDR2 YFSETQ. CDR3 length: 17 residues. The CDR3 here is CASSSRQGVSYTDTQYF. The CDR3 DNA reads as TGCGCCAGCAGCTCTCGACAGGGGGTGTCATACACAGATACGCAGTATTTT. Variable domain in full (rest from reference TRBV5-1 and TRBJ2-3): KAGVTQTPRYLIKTRGQQVTLSCSPISGHRSVSWYQQTPGQGLQFLFEYFSETQRNKGNFPGRFSGRQFSNSRSEMNVSTLELGDSALYLCASSSRQGVSYTDTQYFGPGTRLTVL.

The chain joins TRBV5-1 to TRBJ2-5; TRBD2 agrees at 11 bases. The V and J ends lost 1 base and 1 base, in that order; junction bases with no gene match: 6. The CDR3 loop spans 17 amino acids. Germline V gene sequence: CDR1 SGHRS, CDR2 YFSETQ. The CDR3 region has the DNA TGCGCCAGCAGCTTGCCCGAGCTAGCGGGGGGCCAAGAGACCCAGTACTTC. This sequence encodes CASSLPELAGGQETQYF.

The chain combines TRBV11-2 with TRBJ2-7; the match to TRBD1 covers 10 bases. The length of the CDR3 is 14 residues. Unmatched junction bases numbered 1, after V lost 3 bases and J lost 2 bases. Germline CDR1 and CDR2: SGHAT and FQNNGV. The CDR3 nucleotides read TGTGCCAGCAGCTTGGGACAGGGGACCTACGAGCAGTACTTC. This codes for CASSLGQGTYEQYF.

V usage is TRBV19 and J usage is TRBJ1-2; a possible D gene is TRBD1 (6 bases). CDR1 is LNHDA, CDR2 SQIVND, per germline (reference sequence). V shed 0 bases and J shed 8 bases, with 16 bases lying between them. The CDR3 contains 15 residues. The CDR3 DNA sequence: TGTGCCAGTAGTATAGAAGGTACAGGGCCCATCGGCTACACCTTC. As protein: CASSIEGTGPIGYTF.

The chain carries TRBV10-3 and TRBJ2-3, with a weak D call TRBD1 (5 bases). The CDR3 spans 18 residues. V dropped 0 bases and J dropped 1 base, with 17 bases sitting between them. The germline gives CDR1 ENHRY, CDR2 SYGVKD. CDR3 in amino acids: CAISESAMGQARTDTQYF. The DNA of the CDR3 is TGTGCCATCAGTGAGTCCGCGATGGGGCAAGCCCGCACAGATACGCAGTATTTT.

The CDR3 DNA is TGTGCCAGCAGCTTAGAACAGGGCCCCACAGATACGCAGTATTTT. This gives the protein CASSLEQGPTDTQYF. This sequence joins TRBV7-2 and TRBJ2-3; D is possibly TRBD1 (6 bases). V shed 1 base and J shed 2 bases, with 10 bases lying between them. The length of the CDR3 is 15 residues. Germline V gene lookup returns CDR1 SGHTA and CDR2 FQGNSA.

This clone showed up just once. This rearrangement joins TRBV19 to TRBJ2-3; D gene uncertain. The length of the CDR3 is 14 residues. The V end lost 5 bases, the J end lost 2 bases, and 11 bases lay between the germline ends. Looked up from germline, CDR1 is LNHDA and CDR2 is SQIVND (reference sequence). This CDR3 reads CASSLRGLTDTQYF. CDR3 nucleotide sequence: TGTGCCAGTAGTCTCCGCGGCCTCACAGATACGCAGTATTTT.

The chain is built from TRBV5-4 and TRBJ2-7; TRBD2 might be the D (6 bases). Germline CDR1 is SGHNT and CDR2 is YYREEE (reference sequence). The CDR3 length is 13 residues. The ends were cut back, 0 bases at V and 6 bases at J, with 10 bases in the middle. CDR3 sequence: CASSLGAAGEQYF. The CDR3 nucleotides are TGTGCCAGCAGCTTGGGGGCAGCGGGCGAGCAGTACTTC. Looking up the rest from reference TRBV5-4 and TRBJ2-7 gives the full variable domain: ETGVTQSPTHLIKTRGQQVTLRCSSQSGHNTVSWYQQALGQGPQFIFQYYREEENGRGNFPPRFSGLQFPNYSSELNVNALELDDSALYLCASSLGAAGEQYFGPGTRLTVT.

The rearrangement joins TRBV7-3 to TRBJ1-1; TRBD1 might be the D (5 bases). Germline CDR1 and CDR2: SGHTA and FQGTGA. This CDR3 has 13 amino acids. V was cut by 4 bases and J by 5 bases, with 11 bases left in between. The DNA of the CDR3 is TGTGCCAGCAGCTCCTACGGGGGAACTGAAGCTTTCTTT. Translated, it gives CASSSYGGTEAFF.

This clone was observed a single time. The V gene is TRBV5-5, the J gene TRBJ2-1, with D perhaps matching TRBD2 (5 bases). CDR1 and CDR2 (germline): SGHKS, YYEKEE (reference sequence). V was shortened by 4 bases and J by 4 bases, with 12 bases between the two germline ends. The CDR3 consists of 14 residues. This CDR3 is CASSQSGTYNEQFF. The CDR3 DNA follows: TGTGCCAGCAGCCAAAGCGGCACTTACAATGAGCAGTTCTTC.

This sequence joins TRBV7-2 and TRBJ2-7; possibly TRBD2 for D (6 bases). This CDR3 is 14 amino acids long. Between the trimmed V and J ends, which lost 1 base and 7 bases, there was a span of 14 bases. Germline V gene data show CDR1 as SGHTA and CDR2 as FQGNSA. The CDR3 here is CASSLVGLRGEQYF. DNA of the CDR3: TGTGCCAGCAGCTTAGTTGGGCTCCGGGGGGAGCAGTACTTC.

V usage is TRBV10-3 and J usage is TRBJ1-4; 10 positions agree with TRBD1. With V trimmed by 4 bases and J by 0 bases, 14 bases remained unmatched. Germline V gives CDR1 ENHRY, CDR2 SYGVKD. CDR3 length: 20 residues. The CDR3 is CAISASRQGALAATNEKLFF. For the CDR3, the DNA is TGTGCCATCAGTGCCTCCAGACAGGGGGCTTTGGCTGCAACTAATGAAAAACTGTTTTTT.

The rearrangement uses TRBV5-5 and TRBJ1-1; 11 positions agree with TRBD1. Germline CDR1 reads SGHKS; CDR2 reads YYEKEE (reference sequence). This CDR3 has 16 amino acids. The J segment lost 1 base and the V segment lost 1 base, leaving 3 bases of the junction unmatched. Here the CDR3 reads CASSLWTGGRNTEAFF. In nucleotides, the CDR3 is TGTGCCAGCAGCTTGTGGACAGGGGGCAGGAACACTGAAGCTTTCTTT.

V and J are TRBV30 and TRBJ1-5; tentatively, D is TRBD1 (6 bases). V shed 8 bases and J shed 3 bases, with 14 bases lying between them. Germline CDR1 is GTSNPN and CDR2 is SVGIG (reference sequence). The CDR3 totals 13 residues. The CDR3 DNA reads as TGTGCCGGTCGTACAGGGAACAATCAGCCCCAGCATTTT. It is translated as CAGRTGNNQPQHF. Full variable domain (outside the CDR3, taken from reference TRBV30 and TRBJ1-5): SQTIHQWPATLVQPVGSPLSLECTVEGTSNPNLYWYRQAAGRGLQLLFYSVGIGQISSEVPQNLSASRPQDRQFILSSKKLLLSDSGFYLCAGRTGNNQPQHFGDGTRLSIL.

The chain carries TRBV5-1 and TRBJ2-7, with TRBD1 as a possible D gene (6 bases). V gave up 4 bases and J gave up 0 bases, with 14 bases separating them. The CDR3 contains 15 residues. Germline CDR1 and CDR2: SGHRS and YFSETQ. The CDR3 DNA sequence: TGCGCCAGCAGCCTGGACGGGACAAGCTCCTACGAGCAGTACTTC. Its protein is CASSLDGTSSYEQYF.

This chain connects TRBV5-8 to TRBJ2-1; 7 bases fit TRBD1. Trimming at V came to 0 bases and at J to 7 bases, leaving 10 bases not matched to a gene. This CDR3 is built from 16 residues. Germline V gene sequence: CDR1 SGHTS, CDR2 YDEGEE. The CDR3 DNA reads as TGTGCCAGCAGCTTGGGGGGCAGGGGGACGAGGAATGAGCAGTTCTTC. It codes for CASSLGGRGTRNEQFF.

Points on this clone: In the same sample, other DNA sequences code for this CDR3. The chain is built from TRBV7-2 and TRBJ2-7; D remains ambiguous. This CDR3 region has 11 residues. The germline V gene has CDR1 SGHTA and CDR2 FQGNSA. V was cut by 4 bases and J by 2 bases, with 3 bases left in between. The DNA for the CDR3 is TGTGCCAGCAGCTATACCTACGAGCAGTACTTC. This translates into CASSYTYEQYF.

The chain employs TRBV6-4 and TRBJ2-2; the match to TRBD2 covers 10 bases. This CDR3 region has 15 residues. Losses at the gene ends were 5 bases for V and 5 bases for J; bases not matched to a gene: 5. Germline CDR1 and CDR2: MRHNA and SNTAGT. The CDR3 DNA follows: TGTGCCAGCAGTATGCTAGCGGGGGAAACCGGGGAGCTGTTTTTT. Its translation: CASSMLAGETGELFF.

J is TRBJ1-4 and V is TRBV5-5, with a possible D match to TRBD1 (5 bases). The length of the CDR3 is 13 residues. V was pared by 8 bases and J by 3 bases, with 11 bases between. Germline V lookup: CDR1 SGHKS, CDR2 YYEKEE (reference sequence). CDR3 sequence: CASSLGANEKLFF. The DNA for the CDR3 is TGTGCCAGTAGTCTAGGGGCTAATGAAAAACTGTTTTTT.

V gene TRBV25-1 combines with J gene TRBJ1-3; maybe TRBD1 (6 bases). This CDR3 has 13 residues. Trimming took 6 bases from V and 0 from J, leaving 6 bases between them. The germline V gene encodes CDR1 MGHDK and CDR2 SYGVNS. This CDR3 reads CASSRGSGNTIYF. The DNA of the CDR3 is TGTGCCAGCAGCAGGGGCTCTGGAAACACCATATATTTT.

The CDR3 loop is CAWSGTSGAYPLAKNIQYF. The CDR3 nucleotides read TGTGCCTGGAGTGGGACTAGCGGGGCTTACCCTCTAGCCAAAAACATTCAGTACTTC. The J gene is TRBJ2-4, the V gene TRBV30; TRBD2 aligns across 12 bases. This CDR3 has 19 residues. J was trimmed by 0 bases and V by 1 base; bases with no gene match: 10. The V gene's germline CDR1 is GTSNPN and CDR2 SVGIG (reference sequence).